These 21 T cell receptor beta chains were all obtained from the same sample, sequenced in a study of type 1 regulatory T cells. TCRdb re-called the reads through MiXCR, storing one row per CDR3 protein. The data hold 15,000 to 20,000 distinct CDR3 sequences, with roughly a tenth observed a single time. Sequencing was performed on CD4+ T cells, either the whole sample or a sorted fraction (not recorded which). These receptor sequences come from a human donor in good health.

This clonotype was counted between two and nine times. The junction departs from the called germline gene at one end, perhaps through a read error. This chain joins TRBV7-7 and TRBJ2-3; the D is unclear. CDR3 length equals 13 residues. Germline V gene lookup returns CDR1 SSHAT and CDR2 FNYEAQ (reference sequence). For the CDR3, the DNA is TGTGCTAGCAGCTTGGCGCTTCTGGATACGCAGTATTTT. Translated: CASSLALLDTQYF.

This clonotype was observed at least ten times. The chain has TRBV7-8 and TRBJ2-7; 7 bases fit TRBD1. The ends lost 2 bases at V and 2 bases at J; junction bases unmatched: 6. The CDR3 has 15 residues. From germline, CDR1 is SGHVS and CDR2 FQNEAQ. CDR3 amino acids: CASSLNPGQTYEQYF. The DNA for the CDR3 is TGTGCCAGCAGCTTAAACCCGGGACAGACCTACGAGCAGTACTTC.

The table lists this clonotype with many counts. The V gene is TRBV4-2, the J gene TRBJ2-7; D is unresolved. The CDR3 covers 14 residues. The germline V and J ends were trimmed by 0 bases and 7 bases, with 13 bases remaining between them. Per the germline V gene, CDR1 is LGHNA and CDR2 is YNFKEQ. The CDR3 bases are TGTGCCAGCAGCCAAGATGTAGGAGTCCGGGAGCAGTACTTC. It codes for CASSQDVGVREQYF.

The rearrangement links TRBV20-1 to TRBJ2-1; D may be TRBD2 (6 bases). CDR3 length: 15 amino acids. Trimming took 2 bases from V and 3 from J, leaving 14 bases between them. Germline V gene sequence: CDR1 DFQATT, CDR2 SNEGSKA (reference sequence). The CDR3 loop is CSARPTAGRYNEQFF. CDR3 nucleotide sequence: TGCAGTGCTAGACCGACGGCGGGACGCTACAATGAGCAGTTCTTC.

The chain's CDR3 is CASSLQASSTDTQYF. DNA for the CDR3: TGCGCCAGCAGCTTGCAGGCCTCGAGCACAGATACGCAGTATTTT. The chain recombines TRBV5-1 with TRBJ2-3; D call uncertain. This CDR3 is 15 amino acids long. Germline lookup yields CDR1 SGHRS and CDR2 YFSETQ. V dropped 1 base and J dropped 0 bases, with 9 bases sitting between them.

This chain joins TRBV5-1 and TRBJ2-1; 10 bases match TRBD2. V was pared by 2 bases and J by 8 bases, with 7 bases of the junction left unmatched. In germline, CDR1 is SGHRS, CDR2 YFSETQ. This CDR3 has 15 residues. CDR3 sequence reads: CASSFSSGSRDEQFF. CDR3 nucleotides: TGCGCCAGCAGCTTTTCTAGCGGGAGCAGGGATGAGCAGTTCTTC.

This clonotype was counted at least ten times. The chain couples TRBV27 to TRBJ1-1; D is ambiguous. The CDR3 runs to 13 residues. Per germline, CDR1 MNHEY and CDR2 SMNVEV (reference sequence). V lost 4 bases and J lost 6, with 12 bases in between. CDR3 bases: TGTGCCAGCAGTTACGGTGTCTACGCTGAAGCTTTCTTT. It translates to CASSYGVYAEAFF.

This rearrangement joins TRBV20-1 to TRBJ1-5, with TRBD1 as a possible D gene (6 bases). The V gene lost 5 bases and the J gene lost 7 bases, with 21 bases spanning the gap. This CDR3 contains 15 residues. CDR1 DFQATT and CDR2 SNEGSKA come from the germline V gene (reference sequence). In DNA form, the CDR3 reads TGCAGTGCTCCCCAGGGAGGGAGGGGGGGGCAGCCCCAGCATTTT. Its protein is CSAPQGGRGGQPQHF.

The table lists this clonotype with a few counts. The V and J genes are TRBV19 and TRBJ2-7; the match to TRBD2 covers 11 bases. Germline V gene lookup returns CDR1 LNHDA and CDR2 SQIVND (reference sequence). This CDR3 region has 15 residues. V lost 6 bases, J lost 3 bases, and 7 bases stayed unmatched. CDR3 protein: CASSLLAGGGYEQYF. The CDR3 DNA sequence: TGTGCCAGTAGCCTCCTAGCGGGAGGTGGCTACGAGCAGTACTTC.

The genes are TRBV7-2 and TRBJ2-5; D is possibly TRBD2 (5 bases). CDR1 is SGHTA, CDR2 FQGNSA, per germline. Trimming took 0 bases from V and 4 from J, leaving 15 bases between them. This CDR3 has 16 amino acids. In DNA form, the CDR3 reads TGTGCCAGCAGCTTAGCGAAGAGGAGCCGGGGAGAGACCCAGTACTTC. Its protein product is CASSLAKRSRGETQYF.

This clonotype was observed many times. The rearrangement links TRBV12-3 or TRBV12-4 to TRBJ1-2, with D possibly being TRBD1 (5 bases). Deletions cut 3 bases from V and 2 bases from J, with 7 bases between. The CDR3 is 13 residues long. In nucleotides, the CDR3 is TGTGCCAGCAGTTTGCAGGGAAACTATGGCTACACCTTC. Protein: CASSLQGNYGYTF.

This clonotype was seen ten or more times. The junction shows a germline mismatch at one end, possibly a read error. The chain's CDR3 is CSAPDRGQVTQYF. The CDR3 nucleotides read TGCAGTGCCCCAGACAGGGGGCAAGTGACCCAGTACTTC. The chain links TRBV20-1 to TRBJ2-5; TRBD1 matches at 10 bases. The CDR3 is made up of 13 amino acids. The V gene's germline CDR1 is DFQATT and CDR2 SNEGSKA (reference sequence).

Many counts were recorded for this clonotype. The final CDR3 position lacks the conserved phenylalanine or tryptophan, pointing to a likely read error. The rearrangement links TRBV3-1 to TRBJ2-1; tentatively, D is TRBD2 (5 bases). This CDR3 is 13 amino acids long. Trimming pared 0 bases from V and 10 bases from J, leaving 10 bases between. Germline-derived CDR1 and CDR2 are LGHDT and YNNKEL (reference sequence). This CDR3 reads CASSQDRAGEQFL. Written as DNA, the CDR3 is TGTGCCAGCAGCCAAGATCGGGCGGGCGAGCAGTTCCTC.

In its sample, this clonotype is medium-sized. The CDR3 sequence: CASSDGTGTQQFF. CDR3 coding DNA: TGTGCCAGCAGTGACGGGACCGGGACGCAGCAGTTCTTC. This rearrangement joins TRBV6-1 to TRBJ2-1, with D perhaps assigned TRBD1 or TRBD2 (5 bases each). Germline assignment: CDR1 MNHNS and CDR2 SASEGT. Trimming took 3 bases from V and 11 from J, leaving 14 bases between them. The CDR3 loop spans 13 amino acids.

In regard to this clonotype: Just one base apart from a much larger clone, this may be a read error. The J gene is TRBJ2-5, the V gene TRBV11-3, with 8 nucleotides matching TRBD1. The CDR3 length is 13 residues. Germline V lookup: CDR1 SGHNT, CDR2 YENEEA. V lost 6 bases to trimming and J lost 4 bases; unmatched junction nucleotides: 4. CDR3 DNA: TGTGCCAGCAGTGGCAGGGGGCGAGAGACCCAGTACTTC. It yields the protein CASSGRGRETQYF. The variable domain in full, completed from reference TRBV11-3 and TRBJ2-5, reads EAGVVQSPRYKIIEKKQPVAFWCNPISGHNTLYWYLQNLGQGPELLIRYENEEAVDDSQLPKDRFSAERLKGVDSTLKIQPAELGDSAVYLCASSGRGRETQYFGPGTRLLVL.

This clonotype was observed a handful of times. V usage is TRBV5-1 and J usage is TRBJ2-7, with 8 bases that match TRBD2. The germline V gene has CDR1 SGHRS and CDR2 YFSETQ. The CDR3 runs to 14 residues. V lost 4 bases and J lost 0; bases outside the gene matches: 3. The DNA of the CDR3 is TGCGCCAGCAGCCTCAGCGGGAGCTCCTACGAGCAGTACTTC. Translating it yields CASSLSGSSYEQYF.

The sample holds many counts of this clonotype. This chain connects TRBV29-1 to TRBJ2-2, with a weak D call TRBD2 (6 bases). Trimming pared 3 bases from V and 2 bases from J, leaving 7 bases between. The V gene's germline CDR1 is SQVTM and CDR2 ANQGSEA. The CDR3 contains 13 residues. The CDR3 DNA follows: TGCAGCGTTGACGGGGGTAACACCGGGGAGCTGTTTTTT. Protein: CSVDGGNTGELFF.

This clonotype was counted at least ten times. The chain has TRBV7-3 and TRBJ2-1; a possible D gene is TRBD2 (5 bases). This CDR3 contains 13 residues. Germline-derived CDR1 and CDR2 are SGHTA and FQGTGA. The V and J ends lost 5 bases and 12 bases respectively, with 17 bases between them. The CDR3 DNA follows: TGTGCCAGCAGCCCATCACTAGAAGGTGGGCAGTTCTTC. As protein: CASSPSLEGGQFF.

In this sample, this clonotype turned up many times. The chain recombines TRBV5-1 with TRBJ2-2; 7 positions agree with TRBD2. CDR3 length: 14 amino acids. The germline V gene has CDR1 SGHRS and CDR2 YFSETQ. V lost 7 bases to trimming and J lost 3 bases; unmatched junction nucleotides: 6. The CDR3 sequence: CASRRESDTGELFF. CDR3 DNA: TGCGCCAGCCGGCGGGAGTCAGACACCGGGGAGCTGTTTTTT.

Many counts were recorded for this clonotype. The chain couples TRBV20-1 to TRBJ2-1, with 10 bases aligning to TRBD2. Trimming at V came to 4 bases and at J to 4 bases, leaving 7 bases not matched to a gene. Germline V CDR1 and CDR2: DFQATT, SNEGSKA (reference sequence). The CDR3 has 15 amino acids. CDR3 residues: CSAIVTSGYYNEQFF. CDR3 in DNA: TGCAGTGCTATAGTGACTAGCGGGTATTACAATGAGCAGTTCTTC.

The gene calls are TRBV6-1 and TRBJ2-7, with 7 bases that match TRBD2. The germline gives CDR1 MNHNS, CDR2 SASEGT. V lost 11 bases, J lost 0 bases, and 10 bases stayed unmatched. CDR3 length: 14 amino acids. CDR3 sequence: CACLYGGSSYEQYF. The CDR3, as DNA: TGTGCCTGCCTTTACGGCGGGAGCTCCTACGAGCAGTACTTC.